Presented here are 23 T cell receptor beta chains from one specimen sequenced in a study of shared clonotypes between healthy human individuals. TCRdb's copy holds only in-frame clones and misses some; the assay was immunoSEQ multiplex PCR. The data hold about 660,000 clones, with 74% observed a single time. Sequenced material: memory CD4+ T cells sorted from blood. The subset denotes: CD45RA-negative fraction. The receptors here all came from a woman younger than 45 in good health.

On this clone itself: A much larger clone is a single base away; this may be a read error. This CDR3 is also generated by other DNA sequences in the sample. This chain links TRBV27 with TRBJ2-1, with D unresolved. Germline V gene lookup returns CDR1 MNHEY and CDR2 SMNVEV (reference sequence). The CDR3 has 11 residues. With 4 bases removed from V and 5 bases from J, the gap between germline ends came to 3 bases. The CDR3, as DNA: TGTGCCAGCAGTTCGAACAATGAGCAGTTCTTC. Amino acids: CASSSNNEQFF.

The J gene is TRBJ2-7, the V gene TRBV27, with a tentative D call TRBD2 (5 bases). Germline V lookup: CDR1 MNHEY, CDR2 SMNVEV (reference sequence). Between the trimmed V and J ends, which lost 5 bases and 6 bases, there was a span of 20 bases. CDR3 length equals 15 residues. CDR3 sequence: CASSPVGGTDGEQYF. Here the CDR3 DNA reads TGTGCCAGCAGTCCCGTTGGAGGCACGGATGGCGAGCAGTACTTC.

This sequence joins TRBV7-2 and TRBJ1-2, with no clear D. This CDR3 has 14 amino acids. V shed 3 bases and J shed 3 bases, with 11 bases lying between them. Germline CDR1 reads SGHTA; CDR2 reads FQGNSA. The CDR3 bases are TGTGCCAGCAGCTTCCCGGGGATTGACTATGGCTACACCTTC. It encodes CASSFPGIDYGYTF.

A single count supports this clone. The chain combines TRBV11-2 with TRBJ1-1; no definite D call. V lost 5 bases and J 0 bases, leaving 7 bases between the germline ends. The CDR3 length is 13 residues. Germline CDR1 reads SGHAT; CDR2 reads FQNNGV. Here the CDR3 reads CASSRTMNTEAFF. CDR3 nucleotides: TGTGCCAGCAGCCGAACGATGAACACTGAAGCTTTCTTT.

The V gene is TRBV19, the J gene TRBJ1-1, with D tentatively TRBD1 (5 bases). Germline CDR1 and CDR2: LNHDA and SQIVND (reference sequence). V dropped 1 base and J dropped 5 bases, with 11 bases sitting between them. The CDR3 totals 14 residues. This CDR3 is CASSIGRGVTEAFF. DNA for the CDR3: TGTGCCAGTAGTATAGGGAGGGGTGTTACTGAAGCTTTCTTT.

The chain is built from TRBV11-1 and TRBJ2-1, with 8 bases fitting TRBD2. V was clipped by 1 base and J by 7 bases; unmatched bases: 6. Germline loops: CDR1 SGHAT, CDR2 FQDESV (reference sequence). The CDR3 extends over 15 amino acids. The CDR3 spells CASSLVGLVSNEQFF. DNA of the CDR3: TGTGCCAGCAGCTTAGTGGGACTAGTCAGTAATGAGCAGTTCTTC.

This clone has ten or more counts. The chain uses TRBV25-1 and TRBJ2-3; TRBD1 might be the D (5 bases). Trimming left V 9 bases short and J 4 bases short, with 11 bases between. Germline CDR1 MGHDK, CDR2 SYGVNS. The CDR3 extends over 12 amino acids. The chain's CDR3 is CASLQGPDTQYF. In nucleotides, the CDR3 is TGTGCCAGTCTCCAGGGTCCAGATACGCAGTATTTT.

V and J are TRBV4-1 and TRBJ1-2; weak D call: TRBD1 (6 bases). V gave up 4 bases and J gave up 5 bases, with 14 bases separating them. The V gene's germline CDR1 is MGHRA and CDR2 YSYEKL. This CDR3 comprises 14 residues. The DNA of the CDR3 is TGCGCCAGCAGCCCCGGTGGGCAGGGGTATGGCTACACCTTC. Its protein is CASSPGGQGYGYTF.

J is TRBJ2-5 and V is TRBV13; D unresolved. V was cut by 2 bases and J by 1 base, with 23 bases left in between. Germline V gives CDR1 PRHDT, CDR2 FYEKMQ (reference sequence). The CDR3 sequence is 19 residues long. CDR3 region: CASSLSDWGGGGLQETQYF. The CDR3 nucleotides read TGTGCCAGCAGCTTAAGCGATTGGGGTGGCGGCGGCCTCCAAGAGACCCAGTACTTC.

J is TRBJ2-1 and V is TRBV20-1, with unresolved D. V lost 4 bases and J lost 10, with 8 bases in between. The CDR3 covers 10 residues. Looked up from germline, CDR1 is DFQATT and CDR2 is SNEGSKA (reference sequence). For the CDR3, the DNA is TGCAGTGCTACTCCATCCGAGCAGTTCTTC. It yields the protein CSATPSEQFF.

This clone was seen more than once but under ten times. V usage is TRBV7-9 and J usage is TRBJ2-3; 13 nucleotides match TRBD2. Unmatched junction bases numbered 16, after V lost 4 bases and J lost 6 bases. Germline V CDR1 and CDR2: SEHNR, FQNEAQ (reference sequence). CDR3 length equals 19 residues. Written as DNA, the CDR3 is TGTGCCAGCAGCTCGCCACCCTCCGGGACTAGCGGGATCTTGGATACGCAGTATTTT. The encoded protein is CASSSPPSGTSGILDTQYF.

Remarks on this clone: Additional DNA sequences in this sample encode the identical CDR3. The chain joins TRBV5-6 to TRBJ2-2; the D gene is possibly TRBD1 (6 bases). V was trimmed by 4 bases and J by 4 bases, leaving 11 bases between them. The germline CDR1 and CDR2 sequences are SGHDT and YYEEEE. This CDR3 has 14 amino acids. The chain's CDR3 is CASSPTGFTGELFF. The CDR3 DNA reads as TGTGCCAGCAGCCCCACAGGGTTCACCGGGGAGCTGTTTTTT.

The chain uses TRBV28 and TRBJ1-1; TRBD1 is a possible D gene (6 bases). V lost 3 bases and J lost 3, with 20 bases in between. The CDR3 is 17 amino acids. CDR1 is MDHEN and CDR2 is SYDVKM in the germline V gene. Written as DNA, the CDR3 is TGTGCCAGCAGTTTTTCTTCGGGACAAGGGCCATACACTGAAGCTTTCTTT. Protein product: CASSFSSGQGPYTEAFF.

The chain has TRBV19 and TRBJ1-5, with D maybe TRBD1 (5 bases). Germline loops: CDR1 LNHDA, CDR2 SQIVND (reference sequence). Trimming shortened V by 2 bases and J by 4 bases, and 9 bases separated the two germline ends. The CDR3 has 14 residues. The CDR3 protein is CASSIWDRNQPQHF. For the CDR3, the DNA is TGTGCCAGTAGTATATGGGACCGAAATCAGCCCCAGCATTTT.

The chain combines TRBV19 with TRBJ1-1; D is unclear. The CDR3 is 14 residues long. The germline V and J ends were trimmed by 7 bases and 7 bases, with 19 bases remaining between them. Germline V gene data show CDR1 as LNHDA and CDR2 as SQIVND (reference sequence). The DNA of the CDR3 is TGTGCCAGTATTCAAAGTGCGGGCGGTCGTGAAGCTTTCTTT. Translated, it gives CASIQSAGGREAFF.

This clone was seen a handful of times. The rearrangement links TRBV30 to TRBJ2-5; possibly TRBD1 for D (5 bases). The DNA end is a closer match to TRBJ2-7, so the J assignment may be wrong. From germline, CDR1 is GTSNPN and CDR2 SVGIG (reference sequence). The CDR3 contains 14 residues. The CDR3 here is CAWSVGPLSYEQYF. The CDR3 nucleotides read TGTGCCTGGAGTGTGGGGCCTCTCTCCTACGAGCAGTACTTC.

In regard to this clone: The same CDR3 arises from other DNA sequences in this sample as well. The chain carries TRBV7-2 and TRBJ1-1; possibly TRBD1 for D (5 bases). This CDR3 is built from 14 residues. Germline V lookup: CDR1 SGHTA, CDR2 FQGNSA. V lost 3 bases to trimming and J lost 1 base, with 9 bases between them. CDR3 in DNA: TGTGCCAGCAGCTTCGGAAGGGGGAACACTGAAGCTTTCTTT. Protein sequence: CASSFGRGNTEAFF.

On this clone itself: This same CDR3 is encoded by further DNA sequences in the sample. J is TRBJ2-7 and V is TRBV5-1; D is ambiguous. This CDR3 spans 11 amino acids. Trimming removed 3 bases from V and 4 bases from J, with 5 bases in between. The germline CDR1 and CDR2 sequences are SGHRS and YFSETQ. DNA of the CDR3: TGCGCCAGCAGCTCTTCTTACGAGCAGTACTTC. Amino acid sequence: CASSSSYEQYF.

The sample holds one count of this clone. The chain combines TRBV28 with TRBJ2-7, with 10 bases aligning to TRBD1. The J segment lost 4 bases and the V segment lost 6 bases, leaving 12 bases of the junction unmatched. CDR1 and CDR2 (germline): MDHEN, SYDVKM. The CDR3 loop spans 16 amino acids. CDR3 DNA sequence: TGTGCCAGCAGCCCCCCCCCGGGACAGGGGAGATACGAGCAGTACTTC. This sequence encodes CASSPPPGQGRYEQYF. Together with reference TRBV28 and TRBJ2-7, the CDR3 gives the full variable domain: DVKVTQSSRYLVKRTGEKVFLECVQDMDHENMFWYRQDPGLGLRLIYFSYDVKMKEKGDIPEGYSVSREKKERFSLILESASTNQTSMYLCASSPPPGQGRYEQYFGPGTRLTVT.

This clone was seen repeatedly, ten times or more. The chain links TRBV9 to TRBJ2-2; D is uncertain. Germline CDR1 reads SGDLS; CDR2 reads YYNGEE. The CDR3 length is 17 residues. The germline V and J ends were trimmed by 3 bases and 2 bases, with 17 bases remaining between them. The CDR3, as DNA: TGTGCCAGCAGCGCGACGATGGGCAGCCTTAACACCGGGGAGCTGTTTTTT. It codes for CASSATMGSLNTGELFF.

The genes are TRBV19 and TRBJ1-1, with 8 bases lining up with TRBD1. Germline values: CDR1 LNHDA, CDR2 SQIVND (reference sequence). CDR3 length equals 17 residues. J was trimmed by 3 bases and V by 7 bases; bases with no gene match: 16. The CDR3, as DNA: TGTGCCAGTAAGGCGCTTCCGGGGACAGGACGCCACACTGAAGCTTTCTTT. Amino acids: CASKALPGTGRHTEAFF.

This clone was picked up a small number of times. J is TRBJ2-1 and V is TRBV7-9, with D possibly TRBD2 on 7 matching bases. The V and J ends lost 4 bases and 6 bases respectively, with 13 bases between them. The CDR3 is made up of 14 amino acids. The germline CDR1 and CDR2 sequences are SEHNR and FQNEAQ (reference sequence). CDR3 in DNA: TGTGCCAGCAGCTCAGGGGCGGGAGTCAATGAGCAGTTCTTC. Its translation: CASSSGAGVNEQFF. Based on the CDR3 plus reference TRBV7-9 and TRBJ2-1, the full variable domain is DTGVSQNPRHKITKRGQNVTFRCDPISEHNRLYWYRQTLGQGPEFLTYFQNEAQLEKSRLLSDRFSAERPKGSFSTLEIQRTEQGDSAMYLCASSSGAGVNEQFFGPGTRLTVL.

The chain links TRBV30 to TRBJ1-2; 8 positions agree with TRBD1. The V and J ends lost 4 bases and 6 bases, in that order; junction bases with no gene match: 13. This CDR3 region has 15 residues. The germline CDR1 and CDR2 sequences are GTSNPN and SVGIG (reference sequence). The CDR3 DNA follows: TGTGCCTGGATTCCGGGCAACCGGGACAGGAATGGCTACACCTTC. Its protein product is CAWIPGNRDRNGYTF. Based on the CDR3 plus reference TRBV30 and TRBJ1-2, the full variable domain is SQTIHQWPATLVQPVGSPLSLECTVEGTSNPNLYWYRQAAGRGLQLLFYSVGIGQISSEVPQNLSASRPQDRQFILSSKKLLLSDSGFYLCAWIPGNRDRNGYTFGSGTRLTVV.